Below, 18 T cell receptor beta chains from the same sample are listed, as sequenced in a study of pediatric ulcerative colitis. Produced via immunoSEQ multiplex PCR; TCRdb's table is partial and in-frame only. Among fewer than 40,000 clones, roughly 83% were seen once, and the ten largest hold roughly 25%. The sample taken for sequencing was blood. Receptor source: a girl between 10 and 17 years old with moderate ulcerative colitis.

The chain employs TRBV27 and TRBJ2-1; TRBD2 matches at 12 bases. CDR1 is MNHEY and CDR2 is SMNVEV in the germline V gene (reference sequence). V shed 7 bases, J shed 9 bases, and the junction held 13 bases outside the gene matches. CDR3 length: 16 residues. The CDR3 DNA reads TGTGCCAGCACCCCTCCGGGACTAGCGGGCACAGGTGAGCAGTTCTTC. Its protein is CASTPPGLAGTGEQFF.

V is TRBV7-2 and J is TRBJ2-5; D might be TRBD2 (5 bases). The ends were cut back, 5 bases at V and 5 bases at J, with 24 bases in the middle. This CDR3 contains 17 residues. In germline, CDR1 is SGHTA, CDR2 FQGNSA. The CDR3 region is CASSRPPWQEVRETQYF. CDR3 nucleotides: TGTGCCAGCAGCCGACCCCCCTGGCAGGAGGTTAGGGAGACCCAGTACTTC.

CDR3 in amino acids: CASSVFSVDPHGYTF. DNA for the CDR3: TGTGCCAGTAGTGTTTTTTCAGTCGACCCCCATGGCTACACCTTC. The J gene is TRBJ1-2, the V gene TRBV19; no clear D. Trimming took off 5 bases at V and 6 bases at J, with 19 bases between the two ends. This CDR3 is built from 15 residues. The germline V gene encodes CDR1 LNHDA and CDR2 SQIVND (reference sequence).

The chain links TRBV13 to TRBJ2-2; 10 bases fit TRBD2. Looked up from germline, CDR1 is PRHDT and CDR2 is FYEKMQ (reference sequence). This CDR3 comprises 14 residues. V was pared by 8 bases and J by 6 bases, with 6 bases of the junction left unmatched. CDR3 sequence reads: CASGSGLAAGELFF. In DNA, the CDR3 is TGTGCCAGCGGATCCGGACTAGCGGCCGGGGAGCTGTTTTTT.

This clone was seen more than once but under ten times. This CDR3 is CASSDKPGPQPQHF. CDR3 nucleotide sequence: TGTGCCAGCAGTGACAAGCCCGGACCTCAGCCCCAGCATTTT. This chain uses TRBV2 with TRBJ1-5; D remains unclear. In germline, CDR1 is SNHLY, CDR2 FYNNEI. The V gene lost 3 bases and the J gene lost 6 bases, with 12 bases spanning the gap. The CDR3 consists of 14 residues.

This clone is a singleton in its sample. The chain carries TRBV4-1 and TRBJ1-3; D is possibly TRBD1 (5 bases). The CDR3 runs to 14 residues. V lost 0 bases, J lost 8 bases, and 11 bases lay in between. CDR1 MGHRA and CDR2 YSYEKL come from the germline V gene. CDR3 bases: TGCGCCAGCAGCCAAGAAATGTGGGGGGACACCATATATTTT. As protein: CASSQEMWGDTIYF.

The chain links TRBV29-1 to TRBJ1-2; the D is unclear. Per germline, CDR1 SQVTM and CDR2 ANQGSEA. This CDR3 spans 14 amino acids. The ends were cut back, 0 bases at V and 4 bases at J, with 12 bases in the middle. This CDR3 is CSVEDRRRIYGYTF. CDR3 DNA sequence: TGCAGCGTTGAAGATCGGAGGCGGATCTATGGCTACACCTTC. Full variable domain (remainder filled in from reference TRBV29-1 and TRBJ1-2): SAVISQKPSRDICQRGTSLTIQCQVDSQVTMMFWYRQQPGQSLTLIATANQGSEATYESGFVIDKFPISRPNLTFSTLTVSNMSPEDSSIYLCSVEDRRRIYGYTFGSGTRLTVV.

This clone occurred once. The chain combines TRBV13 with TRBJ2-3, with 7 bases that match TRBD2. The CDR3 runs to 14 residues. CDR1 and CDR2 from the germline V gene are PRHDT and FYEKMQ (reference sequence). J was trimmed by 0 bases and V by 9 bases; bases with no gene match: 6. CDR3 coding DNA: TGTGCCAGTTCAAGCGGGGCTAGCACAGATACGCAGTATTTT. This gives the protein CASSSGASTDTQYF.

The chain is built from TRBV30 and TRBJ2-3; D remains unclear. Trimming shortened V by 2 bases and J by 3 bases, and 6 bases separated the two germline ends. Germline CDR1 reads GTSNPN; CDR2 reads SVGIG (reference sequence). This CDR3 is 12 amino acids long. The CDR3 DNA sequence: TGTGCCTGGAGTAAGGCTACAGATACGCAGTATTTT. It translates to CAWSKATDTQYF.

V and J are TRBV28 and TRBJ1-3, with 7 bases aligning to TRBD1. CDR1 and CDR2 from the germline V gene are MDHEN and SYDVKM. Trimming took 7 bases from V and 4 from J; bases not matched to a gene: 16. The CDR3 contains 17 residues. The CDR3 sequence is CASNSPPTGVRGNTIYF. In DNA, the CDR3 is TGTGCCAGCAACTCCCCTCCTACAGGGGTAAGAGGAAACACCATATATTTT.

This chain links TRBV6-4 with TRBJ1-5; D call uncertain. There are 12 residues in the CDR3. Germline V CDR1 and CDR2: MRHNA, SNTAGT. The V and J ends lost 3 bases and 7 bases respectively, with 7 bases between them. The CDR3 DNA reads as TGTGCCAGCAGTGATGGTGGGCAGCCCCAGCATTTT. As protein: CASSDGGQPQHF.

The rearrangement joins TRBV30 to TRBJ2-1, with D possibly being TRBD2 (6 bases). The CDR3 contains 13 residues. V dropped 2 bases and J dropped 2 bases, with 7 bases sitting between them. CDR1 is GTSNPN, CDR2 SVGIG, per germline (reference sequence). CDR3 sequence reads: CAWSTGAYNEQFF. Here the CDR3 DNA reads TGTGCCTGGAGTACGGGGGCCTACAATGAGCAGTTCTTC.

V is TRBV18 and J is TRBJ2-7; D remains ambiguous. This CDR3 is built from 13 residues. CDR1 is KGHSH, CDR2 LQKENI, per germline. The ends were cut back, 3 bases at V and 4 bases at J, with 10 bases in the middle. Here the CDR3 reads CASSPTNFYEQYF. The CDR3 DNA sequence: TGTGCCAGCTCACCGACCAACTTTTACGAGCAGTACTTC.

J is TRBJ1-6 and V is TRBV6-1; 7 bases align to TRBD1. The CDR3 totals 13 residues. Germline CDR1 reads MNHNS; CDR2 reads SASEGT. The CDR3 sequence: CAGKGALNSPLHF. The CDR3 region has the DNA TGTGCAGGGAAGGGGGCACTTAATTCACCCCTCCACTTT.

The V gene is TRBV20-1, the J gene TRBJ2-5; D might be TRBD1 or TRBD2, each matching 5 bases. CDR1 is DFQATT and CDR2 is SNEGSKA in the germline V gene (reference sequence). The CDR3 is 11 residues long. The germline V and J ends were trimmed by 5 bases and 2 bases, with 6 bases remaining between them. The CDR3 here is CSAGGQETQYF. The DNA of the CDR3 is TGCAGTGCTGGGGGACAAGAGACCCAGTACTTC.

This chain uses TRBV19 with TRBJ2-1, with TRBD1 matching over 7 bases. Per the germline V gene, CDR1 is LNHDA and CDR2 is SQIVND (reference sequence). V was clipped by 6 bases and J by 4 bases; unmatched bases: 9. The CDR3 is 15 residues long. The CDR3 here is CASRLTGDVYNEQFF. The CDR3 nucleotides read TGTGCCAGTAGACTTACAGGGGACGTATACAATGAGCAGTTCTTC.

The chain links TRBV15 to TRBJ1-3; D is ambiguous. Germline V gene data show CDR1 as LNHNV and CDR2 as YYDKDF (reference sequence). CDR3 length equals 15 residues. The ends were cut back, 4 bases at V and 0 bases at J, with 10 bases in the middle. The CDR3 nucleotides read TGTGCCACCAGCAATTTCGGGCTCTCTGGAAACACCATATATTTT. Encoded protein: CATSNFGLSGNTIYF.

This sequence joins TRBV10-2 and TRBJ1-5; D unresolved. V was trimmed by 4 bases and J by 2 bases, leaving 12 bases between them. There are 15 residues in the CDR3. CDR1 is WSHSY and CDR2 is SAAADI in the germline V gene. The CDR3, as DNA: TGCGCCAGCAGTGTCAGTCGTGTTGGCAATCAGCCCCAGCATTTT. This gives the protein CASSVSRVGNQPQHF.